Listed here is a single T cell receptor beta chain. Germline loops: CDR1 SGHVS, CDR2 FQNEAQ. Trimming removed 2 bases at V and 3 bases at J, with 5 bases between. CDR3 length: 12 residues. The data originate from a study of beta chain features in type 1 diabetes. Expressed TCRB transcripts were sequenced because the entire RNA isolate underwent reverse transcription. Clones were read by immunoSEQ multiplex PCR, and TCRdb kept only the in-frame ones, dropping some. The data hold fewer than 900,000 clones, with about a sixth observed a single time. Specimen: naive CD4+ T cells from blood. The chain recombines TRBV7-8 with TRBJ2-7, with D uncertain. The sequence was obtained from a woman younger than 30 in good health. This CDR3 is CASSLNRYEQYF. DNA for the CDR3: TGTGCCAGCAGCTTAAACCGCTACGAGCAGTACTTC.